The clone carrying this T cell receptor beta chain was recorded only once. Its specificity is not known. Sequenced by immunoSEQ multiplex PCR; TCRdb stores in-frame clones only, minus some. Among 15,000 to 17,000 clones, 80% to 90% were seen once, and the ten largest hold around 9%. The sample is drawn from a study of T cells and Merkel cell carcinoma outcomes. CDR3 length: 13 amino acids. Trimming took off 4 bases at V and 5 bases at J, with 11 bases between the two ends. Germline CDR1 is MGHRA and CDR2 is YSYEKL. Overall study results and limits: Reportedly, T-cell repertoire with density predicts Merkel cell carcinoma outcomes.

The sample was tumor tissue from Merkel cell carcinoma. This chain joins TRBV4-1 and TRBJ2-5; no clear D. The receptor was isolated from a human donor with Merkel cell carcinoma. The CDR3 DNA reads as TGCGCCAGCAGCCTTGGGCCTGTGGAGACCCAGTACTTC. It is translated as CASSLGPVETQYF.